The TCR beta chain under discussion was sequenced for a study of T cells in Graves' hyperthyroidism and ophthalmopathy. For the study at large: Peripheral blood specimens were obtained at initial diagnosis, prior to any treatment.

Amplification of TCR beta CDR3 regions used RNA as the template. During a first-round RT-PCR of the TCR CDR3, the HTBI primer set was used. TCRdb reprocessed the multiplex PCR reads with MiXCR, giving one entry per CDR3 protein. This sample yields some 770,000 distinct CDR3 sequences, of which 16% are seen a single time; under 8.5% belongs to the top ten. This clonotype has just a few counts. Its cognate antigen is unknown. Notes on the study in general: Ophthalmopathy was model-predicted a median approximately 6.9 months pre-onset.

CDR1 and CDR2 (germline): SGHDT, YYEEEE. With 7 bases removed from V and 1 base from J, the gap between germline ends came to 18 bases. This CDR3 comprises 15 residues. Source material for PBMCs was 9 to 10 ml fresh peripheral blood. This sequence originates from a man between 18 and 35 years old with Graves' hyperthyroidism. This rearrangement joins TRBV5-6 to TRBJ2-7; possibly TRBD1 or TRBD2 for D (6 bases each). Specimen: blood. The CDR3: CASERGARGSYEQYF. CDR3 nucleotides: TGTGCCAGCGAAAGGGGGGCCAGGGGATCCTACGAGCAGTACTTC.